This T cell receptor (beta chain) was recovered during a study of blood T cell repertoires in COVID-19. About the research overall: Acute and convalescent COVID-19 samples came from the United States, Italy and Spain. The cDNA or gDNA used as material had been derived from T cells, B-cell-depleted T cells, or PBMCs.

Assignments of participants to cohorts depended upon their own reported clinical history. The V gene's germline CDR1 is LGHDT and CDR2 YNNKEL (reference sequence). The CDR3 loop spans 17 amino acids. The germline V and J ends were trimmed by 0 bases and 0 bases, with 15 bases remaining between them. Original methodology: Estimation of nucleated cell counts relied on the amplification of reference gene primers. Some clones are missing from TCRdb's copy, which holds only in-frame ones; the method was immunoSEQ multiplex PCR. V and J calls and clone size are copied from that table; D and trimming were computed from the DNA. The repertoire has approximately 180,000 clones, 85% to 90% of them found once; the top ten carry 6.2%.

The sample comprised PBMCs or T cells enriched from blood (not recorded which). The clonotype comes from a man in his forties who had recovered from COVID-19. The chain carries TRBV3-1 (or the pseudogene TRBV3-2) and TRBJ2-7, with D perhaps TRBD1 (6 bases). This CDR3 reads CASSQDQRTAVSYEQYF. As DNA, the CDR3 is TGTGCCAGCAGCCAAGATCAGAGGACAGCCGTCTCCTACGAGCAGTACTTC.